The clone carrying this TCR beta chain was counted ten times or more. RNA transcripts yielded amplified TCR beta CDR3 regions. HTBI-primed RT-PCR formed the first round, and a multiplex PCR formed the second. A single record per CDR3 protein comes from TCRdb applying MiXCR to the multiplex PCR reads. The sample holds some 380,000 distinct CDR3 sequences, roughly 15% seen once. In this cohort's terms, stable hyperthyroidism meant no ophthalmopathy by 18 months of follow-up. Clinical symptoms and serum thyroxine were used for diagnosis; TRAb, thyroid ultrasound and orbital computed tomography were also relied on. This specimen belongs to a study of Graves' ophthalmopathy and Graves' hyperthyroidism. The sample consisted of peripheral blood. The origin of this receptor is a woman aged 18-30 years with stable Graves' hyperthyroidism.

CDR3 region: CASSFPNGVFDYGYTF. CDR3 nucleotides: TGTGCCAGCAGCTTCCCCAACGGAGTTTTCGACTATGGCTACACCTTC. The chain links TRBV11-2 to TRBJ1-2; D gene uncertain. The CDR3 extends over 16 amino acids. The V gene's germline CDR1 is SGHAT and CDR2 FQNNGV. V was cut by 3 bases and J by 3 bases, with 17 bases left in between.